This TCR beta chain was observed in a study of shared clonotypes between healthy human individuals. Overall study results and limits: A generally larger estimated richness was seen in naive subsets than in memory subsets.

Deletions cut 3 bases from V and 5 bases from J, with 12 bases between. The CDR3 has 14 amino acids. Germline CDR1 and CDR2: ENHRY and SYGVKD. Per the original methods: With immunoSEQ giving junction-only sequences and no quality scores, filtering differed. Only in-frame clones appear in the TCRdb table, and some are missing; sequencing was by immunoSEQ multiplex PCR. V and J calls and clone size come straight from that table; D and trimming were deduced from the DNA. The repertoire holds some 350,000 clones, with around 72% as singletons. In regard to this clone: The antigen is not known.

Splitting of CD4+ cells produced CD45RA+ naive and CD45RA-negative memory subsets. The sequence derives from a man aged 25 to 45 in good health. Sequencing was done on a sample of memory CD4+ T cells sorted from blood. Subset noted: CD45RA-negative fraction. The chain is built from TRBV10-3 and TRBJ2-3; D may be TRBD1 (6 bases). The CDR3 coding sequence is TGTGCCATCAGTGACAGACAGGTAGGAGATACGCAGTATTTT. It codes for CAISDRQVGDTQYF.